This T cell receptor beta chain originates from a study of blood T cell repertoires in COVID-19. The CDR3 length is 13 residues. CDR1 is MNHEY, CDR2 SVGAGI, per germline. The trim removed 5 bases at V and 5 bases at J, leaving 4 bases unmatched. Data came from immunoSEQ multiplex PCR; TCRdb stores just in-frame clones and leaves some out. The repertoire consists of about 480,000 clones, with about 91% occurring once and the leading ten covering roughly 1%. The chain links TRBV6-5 to TRBJ2-7; 9 nucleotides line up with TRBD1. The sequence derives from a man between 18 and 35 years old with COVID-19, enrolled during active disease. Material for sequencing was peripheral blood. The CDR3 DNA sequence: TGTGCCAGCAGTCGGACAGGGGCCCACGAGCAGTACTTC. This sequence encodes CASSRTGAHEQYF.